These 32 T cell receptor beta chains were sequenced from one sample in a study of control samples from healthy donors and cancer patients. Produced via immunoSEQ multiplex PCR; TCRdb's table is partial and in-frame only. The ten top clones account for approximately 2.2%, within a sample of around 190,000 clones. Sequencing was done on a sample of blood. These receptors were taken from a young woman in good health.

The rearrangement links TRBV7-2 to TRBJ2-7, with 12 bases matching TRBD2. This CDR3 contains 14 residues. Germline CDR1 reads SGHTA; CDR2 reads FQGNSA. With 6 bases clipped from V and 3 bases from J, the junction kept 3 bases outside the gene matches. The CDR3 DNA sequence: TGTGCCAGCAGAAAGACTAGCGGGGGCTACGAGCAGTACTTC. It translates to CASRKTSGGYEQYF.

The V call is TRBV3-1 (or the pseudogene TRBV3-2), the J call TRBJ1-3; possibly TRBD1 for D (6 bases). This CDR3 has 15 residues. V was cut by 2 bases and J by 3 bases, with 11 bases left in between. Germline loops: CDR1 LGHDT, CDR2 YNNKEL (reference sequence). The CDR3 sequence is CASSQLPTGGNTIYF. The CDR3 coding sequence is TGTGCCAGCAGCCAACTCCCGACAGGTGGAAACACCATATATTTT.

V usage is TRBV21-1 and J usage is TRBJ1-2. TRBV21-1 is marked as a pseudogene. The CDR3 runs 14 residues. CDR3 nucleotides: TGTGCCAGCGCGAAGGGATGGGATAACTATGGCTACACCTTC. Protein sequence: CASAKGWDNYGYTF.

The chain couples TRBV5-4 to TRBJ1-2; 8 nucleotides align to TRBD1. Looked up from germline, CDR1 is SGHNT and CDR2 is YYREEE (reference sequence). V lost 3 bases to trimming and J lost 6 bases; unmatched junction nucleotides: 16. This CDR3 contains 17 residues. The DNA for the CDR3 is TGTGCCAGCAGCTCCCCCGGGTCCCTGGCAGGGGGCGATGGCTACACCTTC. Translating it yields CASSSPGSLAGGDGYTF.

The chain uses TRBV6-2 or TRBV6-3 and TRBJ2-7; D is perhaps TRBD2 (6 bases). CDR3 length equals 17 residues. The V end was cut by 4 bases, the J end by 0 bases, with 19 bases between. In germline, CDR1 is MNHEY, CDR2 SVGEGT. The CDR3 DNA reads as TGTGCCAGCAGTTTGATAACCGGACTATACCTCTCCTACGAGCAGTACTTC. Its translation is CASSLITGLYLSYEQYF.

The rearrangement uses TRBV3-1 (or the pseudogene TRBV3-2) and TRBJ1-4; possibly TRBD1 for D (6 bases). CDR1 and CDR2 from the germline V gene are LGHDT and YNNKEL (reference sequence). The length of the CDR3 is 15 residues. Trimming removed 5 bases at V and 4 bases at J, with 14 bases between. The CDR3 DNA reads as TGTGCCAGCAGCGAAACCGGACAGATTAATGAAAAACTGTTTTTT. It yields the protein CASSETGQINEKLFF.

Details on this clone: One end of the junction is discordant with germline, which a read error may explain. This sequence joins TRBV5-4 and TRBJ1-6; TRBD1 is a possible D gene (6 bases). This CDR3 comprises 13 residues. Germline lookup yields CDR1 SGHNT and CDR2 YYREEE (reference sequence). CDR3: CASTLDSRSPLHF. The CDR3 region has the DNA TGTGCCAGCACCTTGGACAGCAGATCACCCCTCCACTTT.

The chain uses TRBV19 and TRBJ1-6; TRBD1 matches 8 bases. V gave up 6 bases and J gave up 6 bases; unmatched junction bases: 7. The CDR3 is 15 amino acids. In germline, CDR1 is LNHDA, CDR2 SQIVND (reference sequence). The DNA of the CDR3 is TGTGCCAGTAGACCCAGGACAGGGAGTAATTCACCCCTCCACTTT. Its protein product is CASRPRTGSNSPLHF.

The chain employs TRBV9 and TRBJ2-1; tentatively, D is TRBD1 or TRBD2 (5 bases each). CDR3 length: 18 residues. The V end lost 3 bases, the J end lost 7 bases, and 26 bases lay between the germline ends. Germline CDR1 is SGDLS and CDR2 is YYNGEE. The DNA for the CDR3 is TGTGCCAGCAGCGACCCCCACCTTTTTGTGGGGGTAGAGAATGAGCAGTTCTTC. Encoded protein: CASSDPHLFVGVENEQFF.

V gene TRBV5-4 combines with J gene TRBJ2-1; no definite D call. Germline V CDR1 and CDR2: SGHNT, YYREEE (reference sequence). V was shortened by 4 bases and J by 3 bases, with 11 bases between the two germline ends. CDR3 size: 14 residues. The CDR3 spells CASSGLGNYNEQFF. The CDR3 DNA sequence: TGTGCCAGCAGCGGGTTGGGGAACTACAATGAGCAGTTCTTC.

The V gene is TRBV18, the J gene TRBJ1-1, with D uncertain. The germline V gene has CDR1 KGHSH and CDR2 LQKENI. The V gene lost 3 bases and the J gene lost 8 bases, with 13 bases spanning the gap. This CDR3 region has 13 residues. The CDR3 region is CASSPGRAAEAFF. Here the CDR3 DNA reads TGTGCCAGCTCACCCGGTAGAGCAGCAGAAGCTTTCTTT. Full variable domain (missing parts from reference TRBV18 and TRBJ1-1): NAGVMQNPRHLVRRRGQEARLRCSPMKGHSHVYWYRQLPEEGLKFMVYLQKENIIDESGMPKERFSAEFPKEGPSILRIQQVVRGDSAAYFCASSPGRAAEAFFGQGTRLTVV.

The chain couples TRBV7-9 to TRBJ1-1, with 10 bases fitting TRBD1. The CDR3 spans 16 residues. Germline V gene lookup returns CDR1 SEHNR and CDR2 FQNEAQ (reference sequence). V lost 4 bases, J lost 1 base, and 6 bases stayed unmatched. The CDR3 is CASSSRQGAKNTEAFF. The CDR3 bases are TGTGCCAGCAGCTCCCGACAGGGGGCGAAGAACACTGAAGCTTTCTTT.

This chain connects TRBV6-5 to TRBJ2-2; no clear D gene. The length of the CDR3 is 14 residues. V dropped 4 bases and J dropped 4 bases, with 10 bases sitting between them. Germline CDR1 MNHEY, CDR2 SVGAGI. In DNA, the CDR3 is TGTGCCAGCAGTTCGGTCCAGTTCACCGGGGAGCTGTTTTTT. Residues: CASSSVQFTGELFF.

The genes are TRBV24-1 and TRBJ2-1; 8 nucleotides align to TRBD2. CDR1 is KGHDR and CDR2 is SFDVKD in the germline V gene. CDR3 size: 15 residues. V lost 5 bases to trimming and J lost 4 bases; unmatched junction nucleotides: 6. The DNA of the CDR3 is TGTGCCACCAGTGCCGGGGGGGCCCGTTACAATGAGCAGTTCTTC. This translates into CATSAGGARYNEQFF.

The V call is TRBV11-2, the J call TRBJ1-4; 7 bases agree with TRBD1. The CDR3 contains 16 residues. Germline CDR1 SGHAT, CDR2 FQNNGV. V shed 1 base, J shed 8 bases, and the junction held 10 bases outside the gene matches. The CDR3 region is CASSLGQGGVGEKLFF. CDR3 DNA sequence: TGTGCCAGCAGCTTAGGACAGGGAGGAGTGGGGGAAAAACTGTTTTTT. The full variable domain, with the rest looked up from reference TRBV11-2 and TRBJ1-4, is EAGVAQSPRYKIIEKRQSVAFWCNPISGHATLYWYQQILGQGPKLLIQFQNNGVVDDSQLPKDRFSAERLKGVDSTLKIQPAKLEDSAVYLCASSLGQGGVGEKLFFGSGTQLSVL.

J is TRBJ1-5 and V is TRBV18; D is unresolved. The length of the CDR3 is 13 residues. Germline CDR1 and CDR2: KGHSH and LQKENI. V was shortened by 1 base and J by 5 bases, with 6 bases between the two germline ends. The CDR3 DNA follows: TGTGCCAGCTCACCACAACCCGATCAGCCCCAGCATTTT. Translating gives CASSPQPDQPQHF.

The gene calls are TRBV12-3 or TRBV12-4 and TRBJ1-1; D gene uncertain. Trimming left V 4 bases short and J 1 base short, with 7 bases between. CDR3 length: 13 residues. The CDR3 DNA reads TGTGCCAGCAGTTACGGCCGGAACACTGAAGCTTTCTTT. Translated: CASSYGRNTEAFF.

The chain couples TRBV10-3 to TRBJ1-6; TRBD1 matches 7 bases. The junction had 11 bases not matched to a gene; V was cut back by 10 bases and J by 5 bases. There are 15 residues in the CDR3. Germline CDR1 is ENHRY and CDR2 is SYGVKD. The DNA of the CDR3 is TGTGCCAGCATGGGTACAGGGGCAAATAATTCACCCCTCCACTTT. It encodes CASMGTGANNSPLHF.

This chain uses TRBV25-1 with TRBJ1-1; a possible D gene is TRBD1 (6 bases). This CDR3 has 13 amino acids. V was clipped by 7 bases and J by 1 base, with 10 bases between them. The V gene's germline CDR1 is MGHDK and CDR2 SYGVNS. CDR3: CASTQGWNTEAFF. Written as DNA, the CDR3 is TGTGCCAGCACGCAGGGGTGGAACACTGAAGCTTTCTTT.

The chain links TRBV10-2 to TRBJ2-2; D is undetermined. Germline V CDR1 and CDR2: WSHSY, SAAADI. The CDR3 is 14 amino acids. The germline V and J ends were trimmed by 0 bases and 5 bases, with 7 bases remaining between them. CDR3 protein: CASSESIATGELFF. The CDR3 region has the DNA TGCGCCAGCAGTGAGTCGATAGCAACCGGGGAGCTGTTTTTT.

The chain carries TRBV5-4 and TRBJ1-2, with 7 bases lining up with TRBD1. From germline, CDR1 is SGHNT and CDR2 YYREEE (reference sequence). The J segment lost 8 bases and the V segment lost 2 bases, leaving 9 bases of the junction unmatched. This CDR3 has 14 amino acids. The CDR3 coding sequence is TGTGCCAGCAGCTTAGGACAGGCTGGTCGAGGCTACACCTTC. Protein: CASSLGQAGRGYTF.

Here the CDR3 reads CASSQDPARPNYGYTF. DNA of the CDR3: TGTGCCAGCAGCCAAGATCCGGCCAGGCCTAACTATGGCTACACCTTC. The chain is built from TRBV3-1 (or the pseudogene TRBV3-2) and TRBJ1-2, with unresolved D. Trimming took 0 bases from V and 0 from J, leaving 11 bases between them. This CDR3 region has 16 residues. Germline CDR1 and CDR2: LGHDT and YNNKEL (reference sequence).

This chain joins TRBV28 and TRBJ2-7; D assignment may be TRBD1 or TRBD2 (5 bases each). Germline CDR1 MDHEN, CDR2 SYDVKM. Trimming removed 6 bases at V and 2 bases at J, with 17 bases between. The CDR3 has 15 residues. The CDR3 nucleotides are TGTGCCAGCAGCCTATTGGGGACGGGAACCTACGAGCAGTACTTC. This encodes CASSLLGTGTYEQYF.

V gene TRBV6-4 combines with J gene TRBJ2-5, with TRBD2 identical over 7 bases. Germline V gene sequence: CDR1 MRHNA, CDR2 SNTAGT. J was trimmed by 5 bases and V by 2 bases; bases with no gene match: 2. The CDR3 covers 13 residues. The DNA of the CDR3 is TGTGCCAGCAGTGACCAGCGGGGCGAGACCCAGTACTTC. This gives the protein CASSDQRGETQYF.

The V gene is TRBV7-3, the J gene TRBJ2-1; TRBD2 aligns across 11 bases. V lost 5 bases and J lost 2; bases outside the gene matches: 5. Per the germline V gene, CDR1 is SGHTA and CDR2 is FQGTGA. This CDR3 has 16 amino acids. CDR3 bases: TGTGCCAGCAGCCATAGCGGGGGGGCCGCCTACAATGAGCAGTTCTTC. It encodes CASSHSGGAAYNEQFF. The full variable domain, its missing parts supplied by reference TRBV7-3 and TRBJ2-1, is GAGVSQTPSNKVTEKGKYVELRCDPISGHTALYWYRQSLGQGPEFLIYFQGTGAADDSGLPNDRFFAVRPEGSVSTLKIQRTERGDSAVYLCASSHSGGAAYNEQFFGPGTRLTVL.

The gene calls are TRBV11-2 and TRBJ1-2; D remains ambiguous. Between the trimmed V and J ends, which lost 1 base and 2 bases, there was a span of 17 bases. The CDR3 extends over 17 amino acids. CDR1 and CDR2 from the germline V gene are SGHAT and FQNNGV. CDR3 residues: CASSLAGSMAINYGYTF. CDR3 bases: TGTGCCAGCAGCTTAGCGGGGTCGATGGCCATAAACTATGGCTACACCTTC.

This rearrangement joins TRBV5-5 to TRBJ2-5; TRBD1 matches 8 bases. With 1 base clipped from V and 7 bases from J, the junction kept 9 bases outside the gene matches. Germline V gene sequence: CDR1 SGHKS, CDR2 YYEKEE (reference sequence). The CDR3 consists of 15 residues. Here the CDR3 DNA reads TGTGCCAGCAGCTTGAGGAGACAGGGGTCACGGACCCAGTACTTC. It translates to CASSLRRQGSRTQYF.

Written as DNA, the CDR3 is TGTGCCAGCAGCCGAAGAATAATAGGTAACTACAATGAGCAGTTCTTC. It codes for CASSRRIIGNYNEQFF. The chain recombines TRBV5-6 with TRBJ2-1, with unresolved D. Germline V gene sequence: CDR1 SGHDT, CDR2 YYEEEE. V was cut by 4 bases and J by 3 bases, with 17 bases left in between. The CDR3 is 16 amino acids.

The V call is TRBV19, the J call TRBJ2-1; D gene ambiguous. The V end was cut by 1 base, the J end by 7 bases, with 14 bases between. CDR3 length: 15 residues. Germline-derived CDR1 and CDR2 are LNHDA and SQIVND (reference sequence). As DNA, the CDR3 is TGTGCCAGTAGTATAGGAGACGGGCTGGAGAATGAGCAGTTCTTC. This gives the protein CASSIGDGLENEQFF.

The gene calls are TRBV28 and TRBJ2-7; 9 bases fit TRBD1. The CDR3 consists of 14 residues. Germline V gene sequence: CDR1 MDHEN, CDR2 SYDVKM. CDR3 amino acids: CASGVGQGIYEQYF. Here the CDR3 DNA reads TGTGCGAGCGGTGTTGGACAGGGGATTTACGAGCAGTACTTC.

This chain links TRBV20-1 with TRBJ2-2; 8 bases map to TRBD2. The junction had 6 bases not matched to a gene; V was cut back by 3 bases and J by 3 bases. Germline CDR1 DFQATT, CDR2 SNEGSKA (reference sequence). The CDR3 length is 15 residues. In DNA, the CDR3 is TGCAGTGCTAGTCGGGAGGGAGGGGACACCGGGGAGCTGTTTTTT. It is translated as CSASREGGDTGELFF.

V gene TRBV20-1 combines with J gene TRBJ2-5; unclear D gene. CDR1 is DFQATT, CDR2 SNEGSKA, per germline (reference sequence). V shed 3 bases and J shed 5 bases, with 4 bases lying between them. This CDR3 comprises 10 residues. The CDR3 DNA reads as TGCAGTGCTAGGGGTGAGACCCAGTACTTC. Its protein is CSARGETQYF.